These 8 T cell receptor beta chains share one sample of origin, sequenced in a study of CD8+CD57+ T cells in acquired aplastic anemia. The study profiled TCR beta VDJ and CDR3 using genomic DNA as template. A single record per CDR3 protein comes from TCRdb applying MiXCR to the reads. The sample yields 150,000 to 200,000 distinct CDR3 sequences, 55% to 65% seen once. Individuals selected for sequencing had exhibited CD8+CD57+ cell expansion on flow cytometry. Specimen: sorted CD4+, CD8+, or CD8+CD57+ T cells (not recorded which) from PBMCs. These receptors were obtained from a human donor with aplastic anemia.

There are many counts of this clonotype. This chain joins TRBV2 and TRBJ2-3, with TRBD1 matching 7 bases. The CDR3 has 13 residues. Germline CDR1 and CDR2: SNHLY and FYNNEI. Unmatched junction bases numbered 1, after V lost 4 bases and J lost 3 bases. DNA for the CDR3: TGTGCCAGCAGTGCCAGGGGGACAGATACGCAGTATTTT. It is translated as CASSARGTDTQYF.

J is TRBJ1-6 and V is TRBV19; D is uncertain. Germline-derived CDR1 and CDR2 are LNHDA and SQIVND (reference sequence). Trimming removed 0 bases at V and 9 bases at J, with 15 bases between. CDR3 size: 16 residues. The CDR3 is CASSIDPDVLGSPLHF. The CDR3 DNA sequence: TGTGCCAGTAGTATAGACCCTGATGTCTTGGGTTCACCCCTCCACTTT. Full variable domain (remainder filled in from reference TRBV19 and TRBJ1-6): DGGITQSPKYLFRKEGQNVTLSCEQNLNHDAMYWYRQDPGQGLRLIYYSQIVNDFQKGDIAEGYSVSREKKESFPLTVTSAQKNPTAFYLCASSIDPDVLGSPLHFGNGTRLTVT.

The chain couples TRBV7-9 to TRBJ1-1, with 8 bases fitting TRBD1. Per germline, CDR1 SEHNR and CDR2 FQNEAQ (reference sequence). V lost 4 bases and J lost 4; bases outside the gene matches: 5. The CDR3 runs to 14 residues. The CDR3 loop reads CASSSQTGGTEAFF. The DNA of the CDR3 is TGTGCCAGCAGCTCGCAAACAGGGGGCACTGAAGCTTTCTTT.

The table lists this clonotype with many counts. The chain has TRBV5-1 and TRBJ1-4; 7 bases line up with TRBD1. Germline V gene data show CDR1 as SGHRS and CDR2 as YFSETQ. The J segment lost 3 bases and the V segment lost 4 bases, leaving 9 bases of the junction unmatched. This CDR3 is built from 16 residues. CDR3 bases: TGCGCCAGCAGCCTAGAGCCCGACAGGGCTAATGAAAAACTGTTTTTT. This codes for CASSLEPDRANEKLFF.

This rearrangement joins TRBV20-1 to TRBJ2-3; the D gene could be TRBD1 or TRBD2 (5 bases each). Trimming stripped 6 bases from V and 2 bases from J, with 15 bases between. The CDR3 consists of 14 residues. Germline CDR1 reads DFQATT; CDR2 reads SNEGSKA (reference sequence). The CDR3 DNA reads TGCAGTGCCCCCCGGGGCTCCTACACAGATACGCAGTATTTT. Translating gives CSAPRGSYTDTQYF.

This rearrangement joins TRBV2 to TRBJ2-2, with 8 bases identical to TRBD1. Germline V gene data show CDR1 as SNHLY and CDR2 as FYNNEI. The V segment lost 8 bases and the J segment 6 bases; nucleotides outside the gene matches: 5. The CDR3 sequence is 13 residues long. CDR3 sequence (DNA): TGTGCCAGCGGACGGACAGGGCCCGGGGAGCTGTTTTTT. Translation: CASGRTGPGELFF.

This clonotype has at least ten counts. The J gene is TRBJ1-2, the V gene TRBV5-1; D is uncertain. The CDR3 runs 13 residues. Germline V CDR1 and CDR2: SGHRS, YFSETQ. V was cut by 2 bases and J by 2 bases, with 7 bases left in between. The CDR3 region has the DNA TGCGCCAGCAGCTTTAGGGAGAACTATGGCTACACCTTC. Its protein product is CASSFRENYGYTF.

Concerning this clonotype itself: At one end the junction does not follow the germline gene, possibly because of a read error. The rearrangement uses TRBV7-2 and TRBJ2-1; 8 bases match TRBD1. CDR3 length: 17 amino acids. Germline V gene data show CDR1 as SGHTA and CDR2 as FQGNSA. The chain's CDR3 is CASSEYGWTGPYNEQLF. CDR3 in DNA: TGTGCCAGCAGTGAATACGGCTGGACAGGGCCCTACAATGAGCAGCTCTTC.